This T cell receptor (beta chain) was obtained from a study of blood T cells in healthy people across ages. This CDR3 spans 11 amino acids. Germline V gene lookup returns CDR1 SQVTM and CDR2 ANQGSEA. V was trimmed by 1 base and J by 5 bases, leaving 5 bases between them. PCR was performed a second time for about 6 to 12 cycles using a sample-barcoded 5' primer and a J-beta primer mix. A template-switch adaptor containing 12 random nucleotides labeled each cDNA molecule. MiXCR, applied by TCRdb to the 5' RACE reads, yields one record per CDR3 protein. The table includes 500,000 to 650,000 distinct CDR3 sequences, around a quarter detected once. In addition, the sample was reused for a study of T cells of mothers and their children. That work contributes: Every mother supplied over 8.5 million TCR beta CDR3 reads and every child around 3 million.

The sequenced material came from blood. This receptor was taken from a boy younger than 10 in good health. The rearrangement joins TRBV29-1 to TRBJ2-5; TRBD2 is a possible D gene (5 bases). CDR3 residues: CSVEGGETQYF. In DNA form, the CDR3 reads TGCAGCGTTGAAGGAGGGGAGACCCAGTACTTC.